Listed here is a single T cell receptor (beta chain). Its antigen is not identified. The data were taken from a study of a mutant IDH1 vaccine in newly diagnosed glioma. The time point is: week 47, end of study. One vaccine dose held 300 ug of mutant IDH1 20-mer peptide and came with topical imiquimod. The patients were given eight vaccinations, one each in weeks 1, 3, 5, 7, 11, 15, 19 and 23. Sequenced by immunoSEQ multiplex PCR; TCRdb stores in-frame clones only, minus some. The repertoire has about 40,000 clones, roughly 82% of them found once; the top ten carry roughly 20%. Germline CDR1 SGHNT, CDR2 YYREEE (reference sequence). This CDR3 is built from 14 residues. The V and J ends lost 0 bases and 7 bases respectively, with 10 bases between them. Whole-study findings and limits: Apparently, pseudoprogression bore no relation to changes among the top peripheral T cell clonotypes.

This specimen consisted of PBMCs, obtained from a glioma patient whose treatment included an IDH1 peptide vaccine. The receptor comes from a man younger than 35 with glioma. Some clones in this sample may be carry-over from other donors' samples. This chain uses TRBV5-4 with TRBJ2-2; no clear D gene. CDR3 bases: TGTGCCAGCAGCTTGGACGGGTCCTACGGGGAGCTGTTTTTT. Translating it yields CASSLDGSYGELFF.